This is a list of T cell receptor beta chains from one sample in a study of Tregs in tolerant kidney transplant recipients. Here immunoSEQ multiplex PCR was the method, and the copy in TCRdb shows in-frame clones only, minus some. The data show about 240,000 clones, more than 65% seen once. The sample was CD4+ T cells from blood. The receptor source for this set is a human donor in good health. CDR3s include the opening cysteine and the closing phenylalanine or tryptophan. The D gene is left open where the match is weak. Some rows mark clone size as missing; the rest say once, few, many or name a class of expanded clone.

V gene	D gene	clone size	J gene	CDR3 DNA	CDR3 protein
TRBV2	NA	NA	TRBJ2-3	TGTGCCAGCATGCGACAGAGCACAGATACGCAGTATTTT	CASMRQSTDTQYF
TRBV6-1	TRBD1	NA	TRBJ2-3	TGTGCCAGCAGTGTATCCAGGGGGCTGGATACGCAGTATTTT	CASSVSRGLDTQYF
TRBV6-5	NA	NA	TRBJ1-6	TGTGCCAGCAGTTACGGCGGTAGTGAGGGTTTTTCACCCCTCCACTTT	CASSYGGSEGFSPLHF
TRBV6-5	NA	NA	TRBJ2-2	TGTGCCAGCAAGACGGCAGGGAACACCGGGGAGCTGTTTTTT	CASKTAGNTGELFF
TRBV7-2	TRBD2	NA	TRBJ2-7	TGTGCCAGCAACCTTGGGCTAGCGGCCTACGAGCAGTACTTC	CASNLGLAAYEQYF
TRBV18	NA	NA	TRBJ1-2	TGTGCCAGCTCACCGGACGCGATCTATGGCTACACCTTC	CASSPDAIYGYTF
TRBV9	NA	once	TRBJ1-2	TGTGCCAGCAGCGTAGTTCCAGCTAACTATGGCTACACCTTC	CASSVVPANYGYTF
TRBV10-1	NA	NA	TRBJ2-1	TGCGCCATTACCACTCAGGGTGGACCCTACAATGAGCAGTTCTTC	CAITTQGGPYNEQFF
TRBV10-3	TRBD1	NA	TRBJ1-4	TGTGCCACGTCAAAGGGGACAGGGGACGAAAAACTGTTTTTT	CATSKGTGDEKLFF
TRBV18	TRBD2	NA	TRBJ2-1	TGTGCCAGCTCACCAGCAGCGGGAGAGGCGAATGAGCAGTTCTTC	CASSPAAGEANEQFF
TRBV11-2	NA	NA	TRBJ1-1	TGTGCCAGCAGCCACGCCCGCCAGGAGAACACTGAAGCTTTCTTT	CASSHARQENTEAFF
TRBV29-1	NA	NA	TRBJ1-3	TGCAGCGTGGAGCGGGGGACTGGAAACACCATATATTTT	CSVERGTGNTIYF
TRBV5-1	TRBD2	once	TRBJ2-3	TGCGCCAGCAGCATTCGGACTAGCCAAAATTATAAGACCACAGATACGCAGTATTTT	CASSIRTSQNYKTTDTQYF
TRBV9	NA	NA	TRBJ1-1	TGTGCCAGCAGCGTGGCCGGAAACACTGAAGCTTTCTTT	CASSVAGNTEAFF
TRBV27	NA	NA	TRBJ2-7	TGTGCCAGCAGCTCCGTCGGCGGCCGTGGAGAGCAGTACTTC	CASSSVGGRGEQYF
TRBV27	NA	NA	TRBJ2-7	TGTGCCAACACAAAAGTAGGGGTTAAAGAGCAGTACTTC	CANTKVGVKEQYF
TRBV6-4	NA	NA	TRBJ2-3	TGTGCCAGCAGTGATCAGGGTCGCACAGATACGCAGTATTTT	CASSDQGRTDTQYF
TRBV7-9	NA	NA	TRBJ2-5	TGTGCCAGCAGCTTAGTAACGGGGCAAGAGACCCAGTACTTC	CASSLVTGQETQYF
TRBV11-2	NA	NA	TRBJ1-6	TGTGCCAGCAGCCCGGGAGTTCCTGTCGATAATTCACCCCTCCACTTT	CASSPGVPVDNSPLHF
TRBV7-2	NA	NA	TRBJ2-1	TGTGCCAGCAGCTTAACAGGGCTATCCTACAATGAGCAGTTCTTC	CASSLTGLSYNEQFF
TRBV18	NA	NA	TRBJ2-5	TGTGCCAGCTCACCAGACATCCAAGAGACCCAGTACTTC	CASSPDIQETQYF
TRBV5-1	NA	NA	TRBJ2-7	TGCGCCAGCAGCTTTCCCAAGGGGGAGGGGAGTGGCGAGCAGTACTTC	CASSFPKGEGSGEQYF
TRBV15	TRBD2	NA	TRBJ2-5	TGTGCCACCACCAGGGGACTAGCCGGATATCGGGAGACCCAGTACTTC	CATTRGLAGYRETQYF
TRBV2	TRBD1	once	TRBJ1-5	TGTGCCAGCAAGAATACAGGGGGCGCGAGCAATCAGCCCCAGCATTTT	CASKNTGGASNQPQHF
TRBV10-3	TRBD1	NA	TRBJ2-3	TGTGCCATCAGCCTAGGACAGGGGGCAACAGATACGCAGTATTTT	CAISLGQGATDTQYF
TRBV2	TRBD2	NA	TRBJ2-1	TGTGCCAGCCGAGGCCGGACTAGTCAGTACAATGAGCAGTTCTTC	CASRGRTSQYNEQFF
TRBV19	TRBD1	NA	TRBJ2-7	TGTGCCAGTAGTATAGTCCAGACAGGGGGCCGCGAGCAGTACTTC	CASSIVQTGGREQYF
TRBV7-6	NA	NA	TRBJ2-1	TGTGCCAGCAGCTTAGGCGGGCCAATGGGCCCCAATGAGCAGTTCTTC	CASSLGGPMGPNEQFF
TRBV14	NA	NA	TRBJ1-1	TGTGCCAGCAGCCGTGAGTGGGCCGGGGCTTTCTTT	CASSREWAGAFF
TRBV12-2	NA	NA	TRBJ2-1	TGTGCAAGTCGCTTAGCGGACATAAAACCGGGGGGTGAGCAGTTCTTC	CASRLADIKPGGEQFF
TRBV2	NA	NA	TRBJ1-1	TGTGCCTCCGAAGAGGAGGTGAACACTGAAGCTTTCTTT	CASEEEVNTEAFF
TRBV19	NA	NA	TRBJ1-5	TGTGCCAGTAGTCGTTTGGTGAATAGCAATCAGCCCCAGCATTTT	CASSRLVNSNQPQHF
TRBV27	TRBD2	NA	TRBJ2-7	TGTGCCAGCAGTGTATCACTAGCGGGGGGATCGGGCGAGCAGTACTTC	CASSVSLAGGSGEQYF
TRBV5-1	TRBD2	once	TRBJ2-3	TGCGCCAGCAGCTTAGCGGGGGGCTTGGGAGATACGCAGTATTTT	CASSLAGGLGDTQYF
TRBV4-2	TRBD1	NA	TRBJ1-5	TGTGCCAGCAGCCAAGAACAGGGGCGCCAGCATTTT	CASSQEQGRQHF
TRBV18	TRBD1	NA	TRBJ2-4	TGTGCCAGCTCACCATCAGGGGGCAAAAACATTCAGTACTTC	CASSPSGGKNIQYF
TRBV14	NA	NA	TRBJ1-4	TGTGCCAGCAGCCAGAGGGGGAATGAAAAACTGTTTTTT	CASSQRGNEKLFF
TRBV5-6	TRBD1	NA	TRBJ2-1	TGTGCCAGCAGCCACGGGGGACAGGGGTACGCCGTGCGCGATGAGCAGTTCTTC	CASSHGGQGYAVRDEQFF
TRBV6-6	NA	NA	TRBJ2-1	TGTGCCAGCAGCCCAAACGCGCCGGCAGAGCAGTTCTTC	CASSPNAPAEQFF
TRBV29-1	TRBD1	once	TRBJ2-3	TGCAGCGTTGAAGATCTCGGGACAGGGAACCGGGGGACAGATACGCAGTATTTT	CSVEDLGTGNRGTDTQYF
TRBV5-1	NA	once	TRBJ2-2	TGCGCCAGCAGCTTACTGGACACCGACACCGGGGAGCTGTTTTTT	CASSLLDTDTGELFF
TRBV7-2	NA	NA	TRBJ1-3	TGTGCCAGCAGCTTAGGGCAGGGAGGAGGAAACACCATATATTTT	CASSLGQGGGNTIYF
TRBV9	NA	NA	TRBJ2-2	TGTGCCAGCAGGTCCCAGGGTCCCGGGGAGCTGTTTTTT	CASRSQGPGELFF
TRBV7-2	NA	NA	TRBJ2-3	TGTGCCAGCAGCTTAGCTGGGGGACGCACAGATACGCAGTATTTT	CASSLAGGRTDTQYF
TRBV2	TRBD1	NA	TRBJ1-2	TGTGCCAGCAGGGACACTGGACAGGGCCCCGGCTATGGCTACACCTTC	CASRDTGQGPGYGYTF
TRBV6-5	NA	NA	TRBJ1-2	TGTGCCAGCAGTTACTCCACTCGGGCATACTATGGCTACACCTTC	CASSYSTRAYYGYTF
TRBV28	NA	NA	TRBJ1-4	TGTGCCAGCAATTCAGGGACACGGGAAAAACTGTTTTTT	CASNSGTREKLFF
TRBV27	NA	NA	TRBJ1-5	TGTGCCAGCAGAGCATCGGGGCTACAGTATCAGCCCCAGCATTTT	CASRASGLQYQPQHF
TRBV7-3	TRBD2	NA	TRBJ2-3	TGTGCCAGCAGCTCTAGCGGGGGGGAAGATACGCAGTATTTT	CASSSSGGEDTQYF
TRBV11-3	NA	NA	TRBJ2-1	TGTGCCAGCAGCTTAGATGGTGCTAATTACAATGAGCAGTTCTTC	CASSLDGANYNEQFF
TRBV6-5	TRBD1	NA	TRBJ1-2	TGTGCCAGCAGCTTCTCCGCAGGGGGGGTCTATGGCTACACCTTC	CASSFSAGGVYGYTF
TRBV5-1	TRBD1	once	TRBJ2-1	TGCGCCAGCAGTTTAAACCGGGACAGCAATGAGCAGTTCTTC	CASSLNRDSNEQFF